These 19 T cell receptor beta chains were sequenced from one sample in a study of identical twins. TCRdb fed the 5' RACE reads into MiXCR, producing one record per CDR3 protein. The profile shows around 690,000 distinct CDR3 sequences, 21% of them singletons. These data were also reused for a study on T cells expressing NK-cell markers.

Sequences were obtained from PBMCs. Receptors were obtained from a woman aged 18-29 years in good health.

The rearrangement uses TRBV12-3 or TRBV12-4 and TRBJ1-2; no firm D call. The germline V and J ends were trimmed by 6 bases and 5 bases, with 13 bases remaining between them. CDR3 length equals 13 residues. Written as DNA, the CDR3 is TGTGCCAGCAGACATACCAGCCGATATGGCTACACCTTC. Amino acid sequence: CASRHTSRYGYTF.

This clonotype was seen a few times. V is TRBV20-1 and J is TRBJ2-5; D is ambiguous. This CDR3 contains 11 residues. Between the trimmed V and J ends, which lost 4 bases and 4 bases, there was a span of 7 bases. Germline CDR1 and CDR2: DFQATT and SNEGSKA (reference sequence). CDR3 in amino acids: CSATPSETQYF. CDR3 DNA: TGCAGTGCTACACCGTCAGAGACCCAGTACTTC.

This clonotype was detected many times. The chain carries TRBV11-2 and TRBJ2-1; 12 bases line up with TRBD2. Germline CDR1 reads SGHAT; CDR2 reads FQNNGV. V lost 3 bases, J lost 5 bases, and 2 bases stayed unmatched. The CDR3 length is 15 residues. DNA of the CDR3: TGTGCCAGCAGCTTCCGACTAGCGGGAGACAATGAGCAGTTCTTC. This codes for CASSFRLAGDNEQFF.

This chain links TRBV6-5 with TRBJ1-2; no clear D gene. V lost 2 bases, J lost 7 bases, and 17 bases lay in between. The V gene's germline CDR1 is MNHEY and CDR2 SVGAGI. The CDR3 sequence is 15 residues long. The CDR3 here is CASSYNKGNRGGYTF. CDR3 in DNA: TGTGCCAGCAGTTACAACAAAGGGAATCGAGGTGGCTACACCTTC.

The sample holds a few counts of this clonotype. The V gene is TRBV20-1, the J gene TRBJ2-5; D is perhaps TRBD1 or TRBD2 (6 bases each). Trimming took 6 bases from V and 4 from J, leaving 18 bases between them. This CDR3 has 14 residues. CDR1 DFQATT and CDR2 SNEGSKA come from the germline V gene (reference sequence). CDR3 sequence (DNA): TGCAGTGCCCGAGTCATGGGGGGCCGAGAGACCCAGTACTTC. Translating it yields CSARVMGGRETQYF.

The CDR3 region has the DNA TGCGCCAGCAGCTCGGGACCCGGGGGCCCGCTGGATACGCAGTATTTT. It encodes CASSSGPGGPLDTQYF. The V gene is TRBV5-1, the J gene TRBJ2-3; D assignment may be TRBD1 or TRBD2 (6 bases each). Trimming cost V 3 bases and J 6 bases, with 20 bases left between them. The length of the CDR3 is 16 residues. Per the germline V gene, CDR1 is SGHRS and CDR2 is YFSETQ.

The chain couples TRBV29-1 to TRBJ2-5; 10 bases are shared with TRBD1. The germline gives CDR1 SQVTM, CDR2 ANQGSEA. This CDR3 contains 13 residues. V shed 7 bases, J shed 4 bases, and the junction held 6 bases outside the gene matches. The CDR3 sequence is CSGTGGVLETQYF. The CDR3 DNA is TGCAGCGGGACAGGGGGGGTTTTAGAGACCCAGTACTTC.

The chain has TRBV12-3 or TRBV12-4 and TRBJ1-2; no reliable D call. The V end was cut by 2 bases, the J end by 4 bases, with 5 bases between. The CDR3 has 12 residues. CDR3 nucleotide sequence: TGTGCCAGCAGTTTAATTAGCTATGGCTACACCTTC. Translated: CASSLISYGYTF.

V gene TRBV10-3 combines with J gene TRBJ2-7; D gene unclear. The CDR3 extends over 12 amino acids. V lost 3 bases, J lost 2 bases, and 5 bases lay in between. Germline V CDR1 and CDR2: ENHRY, SYGVKD. The CDR3 loop is CAISEEPYEQYF. For the CDR3, the DNA is TGTGCCATCAGTGAAGAACCCTACGAGCAGTACTTC.

This sequence joins TRBV20-1 and TRBJ1-4; 7 bases match TRBD1. The germline CDR1 and CDR2 sequences are DFQATT and SNEGSKA (reference sequence). CDR3 size: 14 residues. V lost 3 bases and J lost 5; bases outside the gene matches: 6. CDR3 amino acids: CSARDTGANEKLFF. CDR3 bases: TGCAGTGCTAGGGATACAGGGGCGAATGAAAAACTGTTTTTT.

This clonotype was detected a few times. The genes are TRBV5-1 and TRBJ2-3, with a tentative D call TRBD2 (5 bases). Looked up from germline, CDR1 is SGHRS and CDR2 is YFSETQ. Trimming left V 0 bases short and J 6 bases short, with 20 bases between. The CDR3 runs 17 residues. CDR3 in amino acids: CASSLAGFGGTADTQYF. In DNA, the CDR3 is TGCGCCAGCAGCTTGGCGGGGTTCGGAGGTACGGCGGATACGCAGTATTTT.

This chain uses TRBV4-1 with TRBJ1-1; no clear D gene. CDR3 length: 15 amino acids. From germline, CDR1 is MGHRA and CDR2 YSYEKL. V was trimmed by 0 bases and J by 5 bases, leaving 13 bases between them. The CDR3 DNA reads TGCGCCAGCAGCCAAGATGTAGCGGGAAAAACTGAAGCTTTCTTT. As protein: CASSQDVAGKTEAFF.

Concerning this clonotype itself: An end of the junction does not agree with germline; a read error may underlie this. This rearrangement joins TRBV20-1 to TRBJ1-5; D unclear. Germline V lookup: CDR1 DFQATT, CDR2 SNEGSKA (reference sequence). CDR3 length: 11 residues. The CDR3 nucleotides are TGCAGTGCCTACATCACCGGGAAACTCACTTTT. It specifies CSAYITGKLTF.

This clonotype has only a few counts. This chain joins TRBV20-1 and TRBJ2-2, with 12 bases lining up with TRBD2. Germline CDR1 and CDR2: DFQATT and SNEGSKA (reference sequence). The CDR3 covers 17 residues. V dropped 2 bases and J dropped 0; count of bases not matched to a gene: 4. In DNA, the CDR3 is TGCAGTGCTAGAAGGACTAGCGGGATGGCGAACACCGGGGAGCTGTTTTTT. Protein product: CSARRTSGMANTGELFF.

This clonotype has ten or more counts. J is TRBJ1-1 and V is TRBV10-3; 10 bases match TRBD1. Trimming removed 7 bases from V and 1 base from J; junction bases left unmatched: 6. This CDR3 region has 15 residues. Germline-derived CDR1 and CDR2 are ENHRY and SYGVKD. DNA for the CDR3: TGTGCCATCAATGACAGGGGGCTTACGAACACTGAAGCTTTCTTT. This sequence encodes CAINDRGLTNTEAFF.

The rearrangement joins TRBV30 to TRBJ2-2, with 8 bases lining up with TRBD2. Per germline, CDR1 GTSNPN and CDR2 SVGIG (reference sequence). V was clipped by 0 bases and J by 1 base; unmatched bases: 4. The CDR3 is 16 residues long. CDR3 in DNA: TGTGCCTGGAGTGTATTTGCGGGAGGGAACACCGGGGAGCTGTTTTTT. Residues: CAWSVFAGGNTGELFF.

This chain joins TRBV10-3 and TRBJ2-3; TRBD2 matches 13 bases. The CDR3 spans 17 residues. V dropped 5 bases and J dropped 5; count of bases not matched to a gene: 10. Germline loops: CDR1 ENHRY, CDR2 SYGVKD. CDR3 sequence (DNA): TGTGCCATCAGTTCCACCGGACTAGCGGGAGTCGGAGATACGCAGTATTTT. It yields the protein CAISSTGLAGVGDTQYF.

This clonotype occurred a few times. This chain connects TRBV10-3 to TRBJ1-2; 7 positions agree with TRBD1. Germline V CDR1 and CDR2: ENHRY, SYGVKD. The CDR3 is 15 residues long. With V trimmed by 11 bases and J by 4 bases, 16 bases remained unmatched. The CDR3 nucleotides are TGTGCCGCCTCCAAGGGACAGAGCTTAAGCTATGGCTACACCTTC. Amino acids: CAASKGQSLSYGYTF.

This clonotype has a handful of counts. The chain carries TRBV12-3 or TRBV12-4 and TRBJ2-1; 12 bases are shared with TRBD2. This CDR3 contains 15 residues. J was trimmed by 5 bases and V by 5 bases; bases with no gene match: 4. The DNA for the CDR3 is TGTGCCAGCAGTGGTTGGACTAGCGGGGACAATGAGCAGTTCTTC. Protein product: CASSGWTSGDNEQFF.